The subject of this entry is one T cell receptor (beta chain). Other DNA variants within this sample encode the same CDR3. As originally analysed: By means of reference gene primer amplification, nucleated cell counts were estimated. The protocol was immunoSEQ multiplex PCR, while the TCRdb copy is restricted to in-frame clones and leaves out a portion. V and J calls and clone size are copied from that table; D and trimming were computed from the DNA. This sample has 150,000 to 200,000 clones, with 90% found just once. These data are taken from a study of blood T cell repertoires in COVID-19. V lost 3 bases to trimming and J lost 4 bases, with 7 bases between them. This CDR3 is built from 13 residues.

The chain employs TRBV12-3 or TRBV12-4 and TRBJ1-5, with D maybe TRBD1 (6 bases). This sequence was found in a man aged 55-75 years with active or convalescent COVID-19. Material: peripheral blood. The CDR3 region is CASSFRGNQPQHF. In DNA form, the CDR3 reads TGTGCCAGCAGTTTTAGGGGGAATCAGCCCCAGCATTTT.